The source of this TCR beta chain is a study of blood T cells in healthy people across ages. General study findings and limits: Among long-lived donors, naive CD4+ cells were more numerous and diversity higher than in aged donors.

The CDR3 totals 17 residues. V was shortened by 4 bases and J by 5 bases, with 20 bases between the two germline ends. The germline V gene has CDR1 MGHRA and CDR2 YSYEKL. It was with a sample-barcoded 5' primer and a J-beta primer mix that a second PCR of roughly 7 to 12 cycles was run. Every cDNA was tagged by a template-switch adaptor with 12 random nucleotides. The study obtained at least 2.5 million CDR3-containing paired-end reads from every sample. TCRdb re-analysed the 5' RACE reads in MiXCR, keeping a single row per CDR3 protein. Among some 1.7 million distinct CDR3 sequences listed, about 30% were seen once. Each sample used at least 6 million PBMCs. Concerning this clonotype itself: No antigen is known for it.

Material for sequencing was blood. The sequence was obtained from a woman aged 25 to 39 in good health. V and J are TRBV4-1 and TRBJ2-2; either TRBD1 or TRBD2 may fit D (5 bases each). CDR3 residues: CASSPGPLDKLTGELFF. The CDR3 nucleotides read TGCGCCAGCAGCCCGGGACCCCTAGACAAGTTGACCGGGGAGCTGTTTTTT.